The 19 T cell receptor beta chains in this list originate from one sample, sequenced in a study of T cell responses to AZD1222 COVID-19 vaccine (dated by TCRdb to the early 2020s). Preparation of the library involved the immunoSEQ multiplex PCR assay. As stored in TCRdb, this immuneACCESS dataset retains in-frame rearrangements with V and J assigned. A fraction of the clones does not appear; measured against another copy, unresolved V genes explain less than half of the discrepancy, and the remainder lacks a known reason. The sample data list about 180,000 clones, and 85% to 95% of these were observed just once. Clones ranked in the top ten supply approximately 0.98% of the sample. The time point label, as the study defines it: about 28 days (+/-7) after the second vaccine dose. The treatment or condition label here, explained by the study, means: meningococcal conjugate vaccine given as trial control.

This specimen consisted of peripheral blood, obtained 28 days after the second dose of the MenACWY control vaccine. These receptors were taken from an adult who received the MenACWY meningococcal vaccine as a control.

This chain links TRBV19 with TRBJ1-1; D uncertain. The ends were cut back, 4 bases at V and 6 bases at J, with 12 bases in the middle. Looked up from germline, CDR1 is LNHDA and CDR2 is SQIVND (reference sequence). This CDR3 comprises 13 residues. The CDR3 DNA reads as TGTGCCAGTAGTACAGGAAGAAGGGCTGAAGCTTTCTTT. Its protein product is CASSTGRRAEAFF.

The genes are TRBV12-3 or TRBV12-4 and TRBJ1-1; 7 positions agree with TRBD1. The CDR3 covers 13 residues. V shed 4 bases, J shed 5 bases, and the junction held 4 bases outside the gene matches. CDR3 region: CASSYQGGTEAFF. DNA for the CDR3: TGTGCCAGCAGTTATCAGGGGGGGACTGAAGCTTTCTTT.

This sequence joins TRBV19 and TRBJ1-1; D gene uncertain. Germline values: CDR1 LNHDA, CDR2 SQIVND (reference sequence). Trimming stripped 3 bases from V and 4 bases from J, with 15 bases between. The CDR3 totals 15 residues. CDR3 residues: CASSISRGIGTEAFF. CDR3 DNA sequence: TGTGCCAGTAGTATCTCTCGGGGAATAGGCACTGAAGCTTTCTTT. The variable domain in full, completed from reference TRBV19 and TRBJ1-1, reads DGGITQSPKYLFRKEGQNVTLSCEQNLNHDAMYWYRQDPGQGLRLIYYSQIVNDFQKGDIAEGYSVSREKKESFPLTVTSAQKNPTAFYLCASSISRGIGTEAFFGQGTRLTVV.

The chain links TRBV12-5 to TRBJ1-1; D is undetermined. This CDR3 has 13 residues. Per germline, CDR1 LGHNT and CDR2 FRNRAP. With 0 bases removed from V and 0 bases from J, the gap between germline ends came to 2 bases. The CDR3 loop reads CASGLVLNTEAFF. The CDR3 nucleotides read TGTGCTAGTGGTTTGGTACTGAACACTGAAGCTTTCTTT.

This clone was recorded once. V is TRBV19 and J is TRBJ1-5, with D perhaps TRBD1 (6 bases). The germline V gene has CDR1 LNHDA and CDR2 SQIVND (reference sequence). The CDR3 runs 17 residues. V was shortened by 5 bases and J by 6 bases, with 23 bases between the two germline ends. This chain's CDR3 is CASSPNRNYRAGQPQHF. The CDR3 DNA follows: TGTGCCAGTAGTCCGAATAGAAACTACAGGGCGGGTCAGCCCCAGCATTTT. Full variable domain (outside the CDR3, taken from reference TRBV19 and TRBJ1-5): DGGITQSPKYLFRKEGQNVTLSCEQNLNHDAMYWYRQDPGQGLRLIYYSQIVNDFQKGDIAEGYSVSREKKESFPLTVTSAQKNPTAFYLCASSPNRNYRAGQPQHFGDGTRLSIL.

The V call is TRBV28, the J call TRBJ1-1; D gene ambiguous. The CDR3 is made up of 11 amino acids. Germline assignment: CDR1 MDHEN and CDR2 SYDVKM. Trimming stripped 0 bases from V and 8 bases from J, with 4 bases between. In nucleotides, the CDR3 is TGTGCCAGCAGTTTATGGCCCGAAGCTTTCTTT. It codes for CASSLWPEAFF.

The J gene is TRBJ2-1, the V gene TRBV7-2, with TRBD2 identical over 13 bases. Losses at the gene ends were 0 bases for V and 6 bases for J; bases not matched to a gene: 8. Germline V gene sequence: CDR1 SGHTA, CDR2 FQGNSA. The CDR3 has 18 amino acids. CDR3 amino acids: CASSLAARTSGRRNEQFF. The CDR3 DNA reads TGTGCCAGCAGCTTAGCAGCCCGGACTAGCGGGAGACGCAATGAGCAGTTCTTC.

This clone was seen only once. This chain uses TRBV5-1 with TRBJ1-2; 10 nucleotides align to TRBD1. Per the germline V gene, CDR1 is SGHRS and CDR2 is YFSETQ. Unmatched junction bases numbered 4, after V lost 4 bases and J lost 4 bases. The CDR3 is 14 amino acids. The CDR3 DNA is TGCGCCAGCAGCGCCGGGACAGGGGTCTATGGCTACACCTTC. This translates into CASSAGTGVYGYTF. Full variable domain (outside the CDR3, taken from reference TRBV5-1 and TRBJ1-2): KAGVTQTPRYLIKTRGQQVTLSCSPISGHRSVSWYQQTPGQGLQFLFEYFSETQRNKGNFPGRFSGRQFSNSRSEMNVSTLELGDSALYLCASSAGTGVYGYTFGSGTRLTVV.

The CDR3: CASSQGLAGYYEQYF. Here the CDR3 DNA reads TGCGCCAGCAGCCAGGGACTAGCGGGGTACTACGAGCAGTACTTC. The chain carries TRBV4-1 and TRBJ2-7; 13 bases are a match to TRBD2. Trimming at V came to 3 bases and at J to 3 bases, leaving 2 bases not matched to a gene. The CDR3 is 15 residues long. CDR1 and CDR2 from the germline V gene are MGHRA and YSYEKL.

The rearrangement links TRBV12-3 or TRBV12-4 to TRBJ1-1, with D perhaps matching TRBD1 (6 bases). There are 13 residues in the CDR3. The ends were cut back, 3 bases at V and 6 bases at J, with 11 bases in the middle. The CDR3 nucleotides read TGTGCCAGCAGTTTCTCGACAGGCTCTGAAGCTTTCTTT. This encodes CASSFSTGSEAFF.

The V call is TRBV5-8, the J call TRBJ1-5; D is unclear. There are 14 residues in the CDR3. The V and J ends lost 0 bases and 7 bases respectively, with 11 bases between them. CDR1 is SGHTS, CDR2 YDEGEE, per germline. CDR3 amino acids: CASSLGLKEQPQHF. In nucleotides, the CDR3 is TGTGCCAGCAGCTTGGGCCTGAAGGAGCAGCCCCAGCATTTT.

The rearrangement joins TRBV6-5 to TRBJ1-2; D might be TRBD1 (6 bases). The CDR3 runs 14 residues. Per germline, CDR1 MNHEY and CDR2 SVGAGI. Trimming removed 3 bases at V and 5 bases at J, with 13 bases between. The CDR3 nucleotides are TGTGCCAGCAGTTATGGGACCGGGACATATGGCTACACCTTC. Encoded protein: CASSYGTGTYGYTF.

The chain carries TRBV28 and TRBJ2-3; D gene unclear. Trimming removed 7 bases at V and 6 bases at J, with 11 bases between. In germline, CDR1 is MDHEN, CDR2 SYDVKM. The CDR3 is 12 amino acids. The CDR3, as DNA: TGTGCCAGCAAGGGTCTATTGGATACGCAGTATTTT. Translated: CASKGLLDTQYF.

This clone was observed a few times. The chain combines TRBV6-2 or TRBV6-3 with TRBJ1-2; D is uncertain. V shed 2 bases and J shed 4 bases, with 5 bases lying between them. The CDR3 has 12 amino acids. Germline CDR1 and CDR2: MNHEY and SVGEGT. The CDR3 coding sequence is TGTGCCAGCAGTTACGGGCCCTATGGCTACACCTTC. This codes for CASSYGPYGYTF.

The chain links TRBV28 to TRBJ1-6; 10 bases match TRBD1. The CDR3 runs to 18 residues. Losses at the gene ends were 5 bases for V and 5 bases for J; bases not matched to a gene: 12. The germline gives CDR1 MDHEN, CDR2 SYDVKM. The DNA of the CDR3 is TGTGCCAGCAGTCCACAACCGGGACAGGGGACGAATAATTCACCCCTCCACTTT. Translation gives CASSPQPGQGTNNSPLHF.

The V gene is TRBV28, the J gene TRBJ2-7; 9 bases agree with TRBD1. V shed 6 bases, J shed 2 bases, and the junction held 5 bases outside the gene matches. Germline CDR1 reads MDHEN; CDR2 reads SYDVKM. The CDR3 sequence is 14 residues long. The CDR3 loop reads CASRTGGPAYEQYF. The CDR3 DNA sequence: TGTGCCAGCAGGACAGGGGGTCCGGCCTACGAGCAGTACTTC.

This clone was found once. The rearrangement links TRBV18 to TRBJ1-2; D perhaps matches TRBD1 (5 bases). V was pared by 3 bases and J by 4 bases, with 27 bases between. The CDR3 loop spans 19 amino acids. Looked up from germline, CDR1 is KGHSH and CDR2 is LQKENI. The CDR3 DNA is TGTGCCAGCTCACCTCTATCGGTCTTTGGCGGGGACTGGGCCTATGGCTACACCTTC. Translating it yields CASSPLSVFGGDWAYGYTF.

The rearrangement joins TRBV9 to TRBJ2-5, with 11 bases aligning to TRBD1. This CDR3 has 16 amino acids. V lost 3 bases, J lost 4 bases, and 8 bases stayed unmatched. The germline gives CDR1 SGDLS, CDR2 YYNGEE. The CDR3 DNA reads as TGTGCCAGCAGCGAAGGGACAGGGGGATTTGGAGAGACCCAGTACTTC. Translated: CASSEGTGGFGETQYF.

V is TRBV4-3 and J is TRBJ1-4; 7 nucleotides align to TRBD1. The V and J ends lost 4 bases and 10 bases, in that order; junction bases with no gene match: 9. This CDR3 spans 14 amino acids. Germline CDR1 reads LGHNA; CDR2 reads YSLEER. The CDR3 nucleotides are TGCGCCAGCAGCCTTGGACGACAGGGCAGAAAACTGTTTTTT. Translated: CASSLGRQGRKLFF.